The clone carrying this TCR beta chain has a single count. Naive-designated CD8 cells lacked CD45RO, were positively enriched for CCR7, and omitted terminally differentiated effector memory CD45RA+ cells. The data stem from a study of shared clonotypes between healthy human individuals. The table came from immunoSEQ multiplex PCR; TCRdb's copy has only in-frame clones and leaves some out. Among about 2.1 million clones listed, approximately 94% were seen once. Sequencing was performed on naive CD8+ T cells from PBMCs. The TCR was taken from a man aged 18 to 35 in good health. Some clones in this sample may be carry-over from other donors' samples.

Written as DNA, the CDR3 is TGTGCCAGCAGCTTAGGGGAACAGGGAGGTCACGAGCAGTACTTC. As protein: CASSLGEQGGHEQYF. The genes are TRBV7-9 and TRBJ2-7; possibly TRBD1 or TRBD2 for D (6 bases each). This CDR3 contains 15 residues. Germline lookup yields CDR1 SEHNR and CDR2 FQNEAQ (reference sequence). V dropped 1 base and J dropped 5 bases, with 15 bases sitting between them.